This is a list of T cell receptor beta chains from one sample in a study of CD8 T cells in ankylosing spondylitis. MiXCR, applied by TCRdb to the 5' RACE reads, yields one record per CDR3 protein. This repertoire shows 200,000 to 250,000 distinct CDR3 sequences, 15% to 20% found once; its top ten account for roughly 42%. Sequencing was done on a sample of blood, either unsorted or a sorted T cell fraction (not recorded which). The receptors were gathered from a male donor with ankylosing spondylitis. Both conserved end residues are part of each CDR3. D genes are given only for firm matches. Clone size, where shown, is once, few, many, or a class for clones that have expanded.

j_call v_call d_call clone_size cdr3_aa cdr3_nt
TRBJ2-7 TRBV20-1 - - CSARGESKYEQYF TGCAGTGCTAGAGGAGAGAGCAAGTACGAGCAGTACTTC
TRBJ2-7 TRBV20-1 TRBD2 few CSARDPPRGAYEQYF TGCAGTGCTAGAGATCCCCCCCGGGGGGCCTACGAGCAGTACTTC
TRBJ2-5 TRBV10-3 - - CAISDNLSKAQYF TGTGCCATCAGTGATAACCTCTCTAAAGCCCAGTACTTC
TRBJ2-5 TRBV4-1 - - CASSQVVVEETQYF TGCGCCAGCAGCCAAGTAGTCGTGGAAGAGACCCAGTACTTC
TRBJ2-5 TRBV4-3 - - CASSLLWQLQETQYF TGCGCCAGCAGCCTCCTTTGGCAGCTCCAAGAGACCCAGTACTTC
TRBJ2-1 TRBV12-3/TRBV12-4 TRBD2 many CASSLGLAAYNEQFF TGTGCCAGCAGTTTAGGGCTAGCGGCCTACAATGAGCAGTTCTTC
TRBJ2-3 TRBV12-3/TRBV12-4 - - CASSLTPWAGDTQYF TGTGCCAGCAGCTTGACGCCTTGGGCTGGAGATACGCAGTATTTT
TRBJ1-2 TRBV7-9 - once CASEPRQGPSYTF TGTGCCAGCGAACCGCGGCAGGGCCCTTCCTACACCTTC
TRBJ1-6 TRBV6-1 TRBD1 - CASSPPPGGSSPLHF TGTGCCAGCAGTCCCCCCCCAGGGGGGAGTTCACCCCTCCACTTT
TRBJ2-1 TRBV9 - few CASSPQGWPGEQFF TGTGCCAGCAGCCCCCAGGGTTGGCCTGGTGAGCAGTTCTTC
TRBJ2-5 TRBV7-2 TRBD2 few CASRPAGEETQYF TGTGCCAGCAGACCCGCGGGGGAAGAGACCCAGTACTTC
TRBJ2-7 TRBV12-3/TRBV12-4 - many CASSNLAYEQYF TGTGCCAGCAGTAACTTAGCCTACGAGCAGTACTTC
TRBJ2-7 TRBV7-9 - - CASSPRGPYEQYF TGTGCCAGCAGCCCCCGCGGACCCTACGAGCAGTACTTC
TRBJ1-1 TRBV27 TRBD1 many CASSIQGAVGEAFF TGTGCCAGCAGTATTCAGGGGGCAGTGGGGGAAGCTTTCTTT
TRBJ1-2 TRBV29-1 TRBD1 - CSVDPGTGGWGYTF TGCAGCGTCGACCCCGGGACAGGGGGCTGGGGCTACACCTTC
TRBJ2-1 TRBV27 - few CASIPLSGEQFF TGTGCCAGCATCCCACTGAGCGGGGAGCAGTTCTTC
TRBJ1-2 TRBV6-1 - - CASCAFSVATASSLYGYTF TGTGCCAGCTGCGCTTTCTCCGTTGCGACAGCCAGCTCCCTCTATGGCTACACCTTC
TRBJ1-1 TRBV7-6 - few CASSPYPTGLVTEAFF TGTGCCAGCAGCCCATACCCGACAGGCCTGGTCACTGAAGCTTTCTTT
TRBJ1-1 TRBV6-5 - - CASSYSPRDTEAFF TGTGCCAGCAGTTACTCCCCCAGGGACACTGAAGCTTTCTTT
TRBJ1-2 TRBV11-2 TRBD1 - CASSGTGDGGYTF TGTGCCAGCTCGGGAACAGGGGATGGAGGCTACACCTTC
TRBJ1-1 TRBV20-1 - - CSASYGLSPEAFF TGCAGTGCTAGCTATGGGCTATCGCCCGAAGCTTTCTTT
TRBJ2-2 TRBV6-5 TRBD1 - CASSPSTGGFRELFF TGTGCCAGCAGTCCCTCGACAGGGGGCTTCCGGGAGCTGTTTTTT
TRBJ2-1 TRBV13 - - CASSFRVPSYNEQFF TGTGCCAGCAGCTTTAGGGTCCCCTCCTACAATGAGCAGTTCTTC
TRBJ2-7 TRBV20-1 - - CSARSPGPAGYELYF TGCAGTGCTAGATCCCCGGGACCAGCGGGCTACGAGCTGTACTTC